The next 2 T cell receptor beta chains were all read from a single sample in a study of T cells after yellow fever vaccination (dated by TCRdb to 2018 to 2020). Library preparation used 5' RACE. Data came from an Illumina HiSeq 2500. The raw public data were reprocessed by TCRdb itself: fastp quality trimming at Q25, MiXCR clonotype calling, in-frame beta chains only. Records with the same CDR3 protein are collapsed into one entry carrying the most frequent genes and DNA. The sample data list some 670,000 distinct CDR3 sequences, and approximately 13% of these were observed just once. The biggest ten clones account for 14% to 15% of the sample. The sample's treatment or condition label, decoded: live attenuated yellow fever vaccine strain. Here the sequenced sample was PBMCs, taken on the day of the yellow fever booster vaccination. The receptors shown here come from a young man who received the YFV17D yellow fever vaccine.

In its sample, this clonotype was seen a few times. The rearrangement uses TRBV6-2 or TRBV6-3 and TRBJ1-5, with D possibly matching TRBD1 (6 bases). Per the germline V gene, CDR1 is MNHEY and CDR2 is SVGEGT. Trimming pared 6 bases from V and 0 bases from J, leaving 15 bases between. CDR3 length equals 16 residues. CDR3: CASSYGGHYSNQPQHF. Here the CDR3 DNA reads TGTGCCAGCAGCTACGGGGGACATTATAGCAATCAGCCCCAGCATTTT.

The V call is TRBV7-9, the J call TRBJ2-1; 9 bases fit TRBD2. CDR1 is SEHNR and CDR2 is FQNEAQ in the germline V gene (reference sequence). CDR3 length: 13 amino acids. The CDR3 here is CAFAGTSRGEQFF. CDR3 bases: TGTGCTTTTGCCGGGACTAGCCGCGGTGAGCAGTTCTTC. Based on the CDR3 plus reference TRBV7-9 and TRBJ2-1, the full variable domain is DTGVSQNPRHKITKRGQNVTFRCDPISEHNRLYWYRQTLGQGPEFLTYFQNEAQLEKSRLLSDRFSAERPKGSFSTLEIQRTEQGDSAMYLCAFAGTSRGEQFFGPGTRLTVL.